This T cell receptor beta chain derives from a study of OX40 agonist ivuxolimab in advanced cancers. Background on the study: Dose-escalation subjects each had hepatocellular carcinoma, melanoma, renal cell or head and neck cancer.

With respect to this clone: The antigen remains undetermined.

Measured with immunoSEQ multiplex PCR; TCRdb has only the in-frame clones, and not every one. The table lists more than 70,000 clones, 65% to 90% of them singletons. Study-level points and caveats: Partial responders at 0.1-3.0 mg/kg had among the lowest clonal expansion.

The sequence came from an adult with an advanced solid tumor such as melanoma, head and neck, liver or kidney cancer. The starting material was CD4+ or CD8+ T cells sorted from blood, obtained in a trial of the OX40 agonist ivuxolimab.

Here the CDR3 reads CASSLGTGGFGTNEKLFF. Written as DNA, the CDR3 is TGTGCCAGCTCCCTAGGGACAGGGGGCTTCGGAACTAATGAAAAACTGTTTTTT. The V gene is TRBV28, the J gene TRBJ1-4, with TRBD1 identical over 12 bases. The length of the CDR3 is 18 residues. CDR1 MDHEN and CDR2 SYDVKM come from the germline V gene. After removal of 8 bases from V and 1 base from J, the junction contained 11 bases not matched to a gene.